Presented here are 5 T cell receptor beta chains from one specimen sequenced in a study of OX40 agonist ivuxolimab in advanced cancers. Assay used: immunoSEQ multiplex PCR; TCRdb lists only in-frame clones, some missing. The sample contains about 94,000 clones, roughly 95% of which appear only once. The starting material was CD4+ or CD8+ T cells sorted from blood, obtained in a trial of the OX40 agonist ivuxolimab. The receptors were gathered from an adult with an advanced solid tumor such as melanoma, head and neck, liver or kidney cancer.

The chain uses TRBV5-1 and TRBJ2-2, with D tentatively TRBD1 (5 bases). V was cut by 4 bases and J by 7 bases, with 14 bases left in between. Germline CDR1 reads SGHRS; CDR2 reads YFSETQ. This CDR3 spans 14 amino acids. CDR3 in amino acids: CASSGPTGGGELFF. The CDR3 DNA reads as TGCGCCAGCAGCGGACCCACAGGTGGCGGGGAGCTGTTTTTT.

The CDR3 nucleotides read TGTGCCTCCGCGGAGCCAGGGACCTACGAGCAGTACTTC. Translation gives CASAEPGTYEQYF. V gene TRBV30 combines with J gene TRBJ2-7, with D possibly being TRBD1 (5 bases). This CDR3 has 13 residues. Trimming shortened V by 7 bases and J by 2 bases, and 15 bases separated the two germline ends. Germline values: CDR1 GTSNPN, CDR2 SVGIG (reference sequence). The full variable domain, completed using reference TRBV30 and TRBJ2-7, is SQTIHQWPATLVQPVGSPLSLECTVEGTSNPNLYWYRQAAGRGLQLLFYSVGIGQISSEVPQNLSASRPQDRQFILSSKKLLLSDSGFYLCASAEPGTYEQYFGPGTRLTVT.

The chain has TRBV27 and TRBJ2-5; a possible D gene is TRBD1 (8 bases). The germline CDR1 and CDR2 sequences are MNHEY and SMNVEV (reference sequence). This CDR3 is built from 15 residues. Trimming pared 5 bases from V and 2 bases from J, leaving 15 bases between. The CDR3: CASSRGDRRQETQYF. As DNA, the CDR3 is TGTGCCAGCAGTCGGGGGGACAGGAGACAAGAGACCCAGTACTTC.

This clone was detected once. The rearrangement uses TRBV18 and TRBJ2-4; D unresolved. The V end was cut by 6 bases, the J end by 2 bases, with 8 bases between. Germline V CDR1 and CDR2: KGHSH, LQKENI. This CDR3 is built from 13 residues. The DNA for the CDR3 is TGTGCCAGCTCCACTCCGTCCAAAAACATTCAGTACTTC. The encoded protein is CASSTPSKNIQYF.

V is TRBV5-1 and J is TRBJ2-5; no reliable D call. The germline V gene has CDR1 SGHRS and CDR2 YFSETQ. This CDR3 comprises 13 residues. Trimming pared 0 bases from V and 1 base from J, leaving 4 bases between. In DNA form, the CDR3 reads TGCGCCAGCAGCTTGGGGTCCCAAGAGACCCAGTACTTC. Translating it yields CASSLGSQETQYF.